One sample yielded the 7 T cell receptor beta chains listed below, sequenced in a study of T cells after yellow fever vaccination. MiXCR was run by TCRdb on the 5' RACE reads, yielding one entry per CDR3 protein. The sample holds just under 600,000 distinct CDR3 sequences, 13% seen once. The specimen comprised PBMCs, sampled on the day of the yellow fever booster vaccination. The receptors were gathered from a man aged 30 to 39 who received the YFV17D yellow fever vaccine.

The chain joins TRBV6-2 or TRBV6-3 to TRBJ2-7, with 8 bases matching TRBD1. V gave up 10 bases and J gave up 6 bases; unmatched junction bases: 14. Germline V gene data show CDR1 as MNHEY and CDR2 as SVGEGT. CDR3 size: 14 residues. The CDR3 DNA reads TGTGCCACCCAGAAAGGGACAGGAGCATTCGAGCAGTACTTC. Protein: CATQKGTGAFEQYF.

DNA of the CDR3: TGCAGCGTCGACAGGGTGGGTGGGGCCAACGTCCTGACTTTC. It specifies CSVDRVGGANVLTF. The chain combines TRBV29-1 with TRBJ2-6; 7 bases are a match to TRBD1. Germline lookup yields CDR1 SQVTM and CDR2 ANQGSEA. V lost 6 bases and J lost 3; bases outside the gene matches: 5. The CDR3 spans 14 residues.

This clonotype was observed a handful of times. The rearrangement uses TRBV6-2 or TRBV6-3 and TRBJ1-5; D not resolved. This CDR3 comprises 13 residues. Germline loops: CDR1 MNHEY, CDR2 SVGEGT. V dropped 4 bases and J dropped 4 bases, with 8 bases sitting between them. The CDR3 sequence is CASSLQTNQPQHF. The CDR3 region has the DNA TGTGCCAGCAGTTTACAGACAAATCAGCCCCAGCATTTT.

This chain uses TRBV20-1 with TRBJ2-7, with TRBD2 identical over 10 bases. Germline values: CDR1 DFQATT, CDR2 SNEGSKA (reference sequence). With V trimmed by 6 bases and J by 4 bases, 9 bases remained unmatched. The CDR3 spans 14 residues. CDR3 in amino acids: CSAGGLADTYEQYF. The CDR3 DNA is TGCAGTGCCGGAGGACTAGCGGACACTTACGAGCAGTACTTC.

The chain carries TRBV30 and TRBJ2-1; 13 nucleotides match TRBD2. Germline CDR1 is GTSNPN and CDR2 is SVGIG (reference sequence). The CDR3 contains 17 residues. V was clipped by 3 bases and J by 4 bases; unmatched bases: 9. For the CDR3, the DNA is TGTGCCTGGAGGCCCGGGACTAGCGGGATTCTATACAATGAGCAGTTCTTC. It yields the protein CAWRPGTSGILYNEQFF.

This clonotype was detected a few times. This chain links TRBV19 with TRBJ2-1, with 10 positions matching TRBD2. This CDR3 region has 15 residues. From germline, CDR1 is LNHDA and CDR2 SQIVND (reference sequence). V lost 7 bases to trimming and J lost 9 bases; unmatched junction nucleotides: 12. The CDR3 reads CASIGTSGIVREQFF. The CDR3 nucleotides are TGTGCCAGTATCGGCACTAGCGGGATTGTACGTGAGCAGTTCTTC.

As for this clonotype: Mismatch with germline at one junction end may stem from a read error. The V call is TRBV5-1, the J call TRBJ2-2, with 9 nucleotides matching TRBD1. Germline loops: CDR1 SGHRS, CDR2 YFSETQ. CDR3 length: 17 residues. CDR3 bases: TGCGCCAGCAGCCGTCCCGGGACAGGGATAGACACCGGGGAGCTGCTTTTT. It codes for CASSRPGTGIDTGELLF.